These 12 T cell receptor beta chains share one sample of origin, sequenced in a study of response to subunit inactivated influenza vaccine. TCRdb re-analysed the RT-PCR reads in MiXCR, keeping a single row per CDR3 protein. The sample has more than 450,000 distinct CDR3 sequences, about 11% seen once. These data were also reused for a study on T cells expressing NK-cell markers. That work states: As the method of synthesis, 5'RACE template switching with UMIs yielded TCR beta cDNA.

The material was PBMCs from blood, obtained on the day of vaccination. The receptors were sampled from a man aged 45-65 years who received an inactivated influenza vaccine.

This clonotype was detected only a few times. This chain uses TRBV6-5 with TRBJ1-1, with a possible D match to TRBD1 (6 bases). The CDR3 covers 15 residues. The V and J ends lost 2 bases and 0 bases respectively, with 10 bases between them. Per the germline V gene, CDR1 is MNHEY and CDR2 is SVGAGI. CDR3 sequence (DNA): TGTGCCAGCAGTTACGCAGGACAGATGAACACTGAAGCTTTCTTT. Its translation is CASSYAGQMNTEAFF.

This clonotype was seen only a few times. This chain connects TRBV7-2 to TRBJ2-5; D is undetermined. The CDR3 extends over 13 amino acids. V lost 4 bases and J 5 bases, leaving 11 bases between the germline ends. Germline V CDR1 and CDR2: SGHTA, FQGNSA. The CDR3 reads CASSSPPWETQYF. CDR3 DNA: TGTGCCAGCAGCTCCCCCCCGTGGGAGACCCAGTACTTC.

This chain joins TRBV30 and TRBJ2-7; perhaps TRBD2 as D (6 bases). CDR1 is GTSNPN, CDR2 SVGIG, per germline (reference sequence). CDR3 size: 13 residues. V lost 2 bases to trimming and J lost 3 bases, with 11 bases between them. The CDR3 spells CAWSPPGGYEQYF. The CDR3 DNA reads as TGTGCCTGGAGTCCCCCCGGGGGCTACGAGCAGTACTTC.

This clonotype appeared a few times. The chain has TRBV7-8 and TRBJ2-3; no reliable D call. Trimming removed 5 bases from V and 3 bases from J, with 12 bases in between. Looked up from germline, CDR1 is SGHVS and CDR2 is FQNEAQ. The CDR3 runs to 14 residues. CDR3 protein: CASSPNLRTDTQYF. The CDR3 DNA reads as TGTGCCAGCAGCCCGAACCTACGGACAGATACGCAGTATTTT.

In the case of this clonotype: This clone may be a read error of a much larger clone one base away. The rearrangement uses TRBV5-6 and TRBJ1-1; 8 positions agree with TRBD1. Germline V gene sequence: CDR1 SGHDT, CDR2 YYEEEE. The CDR3 is 14 residues long. V lost 3 bases and J lost 5; bases outside the gene matches: 6. The CDR3 protein is CASSSGQELTEAFF. DNA for the CDR3: TGTGCCAGCAGCTCGGGACAGGAGCTAACTGAAGCTTTCTTT.

The chain recombines TRBV6-1 with TRBJ2-5, with 10 bases lining up with TRBD1. V lost 7 bases and J lost 5; bases outside the gene matches: 4. Germline lookup yields CDR1 MNHNS and CDR2 SASEGT. The CDR3 has 13 residues. The CDR3 coding sequence is TGTGCCAGCACCCGGGACAGGGGTGAGACCCAGTACTTC. Encoded protein: CASTRDRGETQYF.

The CDR3 loop is CASRAGPGELFF. The CDR3 DNA sequence: TGTGCCAGCAGGGCCGGTCCCGGGGAGCTGTTTTTT. The chain couples TRBV12-3 or TRBV12-4 to TRBJ2-2; D is ambiguous. The CDR3 sequence is 12 residues long. Between the trimmed V and J ends, which lost 6 bases and 6 bases, there was a span of 8 bases.

This CDR3 reads CASSSERETEAFF. CDR3 in DNA: TGCGCCAGCAGCTCAGAACGGGAAACTGAAGCTTTCTTT. V is TRBV5-1 and J is TRBJ1-1; D ambiguous. V was trimmed by 3 bases and J by 5 bases, leaving 11 bases between them. Germline loops: CDR1 SGHRS, CDR2 YFSETQ. The CDR3 is made up of 13 amino acids.

V gene TRBV15 combines with J gene TRBJ1-6, with D unclear. Germline V gives CDR1 LNHNV, CDR2 YYDKDF (reference sequence). The CDR3 loop spans 15 amino acids. The V gene lost 0 bases and the J gene lost 10 bases, with 13 bases spanning the gap. The chain's CDR3 is CATSRDRGNGSPLHF. DNA for the CDR3: TGTGCCACCAGCAGAGATCGAGGGAACGGATCACCCCTCCACTTT.

The chain carries TRBV7-2 and TRBJ1-1; D is unclear. This CDR3 contains 15 residues. Trimming cost V 4 bases and J 2 bases, with 14 bases left between them. CDR1 is SGHTA and CDR2 is FQGNSA in the germline V gene. The CDR3 spells CASSSVHGVNTEAFF. CDR3 coding DNA: TGTGCCAGCAGCTCAGTACATGGGGTAAACACTGAAGCTTTCTTT.

This clonotype was recorded many times. The chain combines TRBV29-1 with TRBJ2-7, with 9 bases lining up with TRBD1. V was pared by 4 bases and J by 5 bases, with 12 bases of the junction left unmatched. CDR3 size: 15 residues. Germline CDR1 SQVTM, CDR2 ANQGSEA. The CDR3 DNA reads TGCAGCGTTGGTAACAGGGGGCGCGTTTTTGACGAGCAGTACTTC. It is translated as CSVGNRGRVFDEQYF.

This clonotype was picked up many times. This chain links TRBV5-1 with TRBJ2-7; possible D gene TRBD2, 5 bases. The CDR3 runs 14 residues. Trimming took 0 bases from V and 5 from J, leaving 12 bases between them. From germline, CDR1 is SGHRS and CDR2 YFSETQ. CDR3 protein: CASSLAPGSNEQYF. DNA of the CDR3: TGCGCCAGCAGCTTGGCTCCGGGGTCCAACGAGCAGTACTTC.